These 6 T cell receptor beta chains were all obtained from the same sample, sequenced in a study of PD-L1 blockade in urothelial cancer. Libraries were prepared by immunoSEQ multiplex PCR; TCRdb keeps only in-frame clonotypes and omits some of them. This sample has about 91,000 clones, with 85% to 95% found just once. The sample in question was PBMCs, obtained around atezolizumab (anti-PD-L1) treatment. The origin of the receptors is a man in his 60s with urothelial cancer.

The chain joins TRBV9 to TRBJ2-1; TRBD2 aligns across 12 bases. V dropped 0 bases and J dropped 7; count of bases not matched to a gene: 2. The CDR3 has 15 amino acids. CDR1 is SGDLS, CDR2 YYNGEE, per germline. The DNA of the CDR3 is TGTGCCAGCAGCGTAGCTAGCGGGGGGGCGAATGAGCAGTTCTTC. It yields the protein CASSVASGGANEQFF.

This clone ranks as medium-sized. The rearrangement links TRBV5-8 to TRBJ2-5; 15 bases agree with TRBD2. CDR1 and CDR2 from the germline V gene are SGHTS and YDEGEE. CDR3 length: 17 residues. J was trimmed by 5 bases and V by 4 bases; bases with no gene match: 9. CDR3 protein: CASSPGLAGGGTETQYF. The CDR3 DNA is TGTGCCAGCAGCCCGGGACTAGCGGGAGGAGGGACGGAGACCCAGTACTTC.

This chain joins TRBV5-1 and TRBJ2-1; the match to TRBD2 covers 9 bases. CDR1 SGHRS and CDR2 YFSETQ come from the germline V gene. This CDR3 has 15 residues. V trimming: 4 bases; J trimming: 7 bases; junction bases outside the gene matches: 9. The CDR3 DNA reads as TGCGCCAGCAGCGCAATAGCGGGAGCGGGTAATGAGCAGTTCTTC. It yields the protein CASSAIAGAGNEQFF.

The chain has TRBV7-2 and TRBJ1-2, with D possibly being TRBD1 (5 bases). The CDR3 is 13 residues long. Trimming shortened V by 1 base and J by 3 bases, and 6 bases separated the two germline ends. CDR1 and CDR2 from the germline V gene are SGHTA and FQGNSA. The CDR3 region is CASSLGQYYGYTF. DNA of the CDR3: TGTGCCAGCAGCTTAGGACAGTACTATGGCTACACCTTC.

The V gene is TRBV5-1, the J gene TRBJ1-4; D is unresolved. The ends were cut back, 5 bases at V and 3 bases at J, with 8 bases in the middle. CDR3 size: 13 residues. CDR1 is SGHRS and CDR2 is YFSETQ in the germline V gene. CDR3 residues: CASSEQPNEKLFF. The CDR3 bases are TGCGCCAGCAGTGAACAGCCTAATGAAAAACTGTTTTTT.

The CDR3 protein is CAISESSGGASYEQYF. The CDR3 DNA reads as TGTGCCATCAGTGAAAGTAGCGGGGGAGCCTCCTACGAGCAGTACTTC. The J gene is TRBJ2-7, the V gene TRBV10-3, with TRBD2 matching over 9 bases. This CDR3 spans 16 amino acids. Germline CDR1 is ENHRY and CDR2 is SYGVKD. Trimming took 3 bases from V and 0 from J; bases not matched to a gene: 6.